The 7 T cell receptor beta chains given below trace back to one sample, sequenced in a study of blood T cell repertoires in COVID-19. Profiled with immunoSEQ multiplex PCR; TCRdb holds only in-frame clones, not every one. The table includes 95,000 to 110,000 clones, around 84% detected once. The sample consisted of peripheral blood. These receptors all stem from a human donor in a cohort sampled during active COVID-19.

The genes are TRBV5-5 and TRBJ2-3, with D possibly matching TRBD2 (5 bases). Between the trimmed V and J ends, which lost 6 bases and 4 bases, there was a span of 15 bases. The CDR3 covers 14 residues. The germline CDR1 and CDR2 sequences are SGHKS and YYEKEE (reference sequence). CDR3 loop: CASNNLMGADTQYF. CDR3 DNA: TGTGCCAGCAACAATCTGATGGGAGCAGATACGCAGTATTTT. The full variable domain, with the rest looked up from reference TRBV5-5 and TRBJ2-3, is DAGVTQSPTHLIKTRGQQVTLRCSPISGHKSVSWYQQVLGQGPQFIFQYYEKEERGRGNFPDRFSARQFPNYSSELNVNALLLGDSALYLCASNNLMGADTQYFGPGTRLTVL.

The V gene is TRBV19, the J gene TRBJ2-1; TRBD2 aligns across 9 bases. The junction had 6 bases not matched to a gene; V was cut back by 3 bases and J by 6 bases. The CDR3 loop spans 15 amino acids. The V gene's germline CDR1 is LNHDA and CDR2 SQIVND (reference sequence). This CDR3 is CASSMASGVGNEQFF. The CDR3 coding sequence is TGTGCCAGTAGTATGGCTAGCGGGGTCGGCAATGAGCAGTTCTTC.

The rearrangement links TRBV5-4 to TRBJ1-1; 7 bases align to TRBD1. CDR1 and CDR2 (germline): SGHNT, YYREEE (reference sequence). V dropped 4 bases and J dropped 1; count of bases not matched to a gene: 7. The CDR3 is 15 amino acids. The CDR3 sequence: CASSTPGTANTEAFF. CDR3 sequence (DNA): TGTGCCAGCAGCACCCCCGGGACAGCGAACACTGAAGCTTTCTTT.

The chain couples TRBV5-5 to TRBJ1-1; TRBD1 agrees at 7 bases. There are 14 residues in the CDR3. J was trimmed by 4 bases and V by 4 bases; bases with no gene match: 7. CDR1 SGHKS and CDR2 YYEKEE come from the germline V gene (reference sequence). This chain's CDR3 is CASSLSTGPTEAFF. The CDR3 nucleotides read TGTGCCAGCAGCCTCTCGACAGGGCCCACTGAAGCTTTCTTT.

V usage is TRBV11-2 and J usage is TRBJ2-7; a possible D gene is TRBD2 (6 bases). The CDR3 length is 13 residues. Trimming cost V 4 bases and J 12 bases, with 19 bases left between them. Germline V gene lookup returns CDR1 SGHAT and CDR2 FQNNGV. CDR3 DNA sequence: TGTGCCAGCAGCTCGCGGACTACCGTGGTGCGGTACTTC. Residues: CASSSRTTVVRYF.

The chain carries TRBV5-1 and TRBJ2-7; 13 nucleotides agree with TRBD2. The CDR3 has 15 amino acids. J was trimmed by 4 bases and V by 5 bases; bases with no gene match: 6. Germline values: CDR1 SGHRS, CDR2 YFSETQ. As DNA, the CDR3 is TGCGCCAGCAGAGGACTAGCGGGGGTTGTGTACGAGCAGTACTTC. Its translation is CASRGLAGVVYEQYF.

The table lists this clone with a few counts. The chain combines TRBV7-2 with TRBJ1-2; D is unclear. From germline, CDR1 is SGHTA and CDR2 FQGNSA. The CDR3 consists of 12 residues. V was clipped by 3 bases and J by 8 bases, with 10 bases between them. CDR3 sequence: CASSLRIGGYTF. DNA for the CDR3: TGTGCCAGCAGCTTGCGGATAGGAGGCTACACCTTC.